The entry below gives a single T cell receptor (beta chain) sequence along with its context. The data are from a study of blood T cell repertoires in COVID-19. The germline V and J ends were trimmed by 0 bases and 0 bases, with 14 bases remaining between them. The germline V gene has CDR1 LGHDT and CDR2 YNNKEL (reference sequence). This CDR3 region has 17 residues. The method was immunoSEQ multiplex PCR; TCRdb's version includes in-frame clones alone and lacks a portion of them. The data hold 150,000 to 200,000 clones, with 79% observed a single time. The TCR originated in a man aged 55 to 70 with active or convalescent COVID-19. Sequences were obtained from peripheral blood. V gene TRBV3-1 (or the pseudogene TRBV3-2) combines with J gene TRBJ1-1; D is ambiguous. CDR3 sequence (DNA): TGTGCCAGCAGCCAAGATAGGAGATTAGATCTGAACACTGAAGCTTTCTTT. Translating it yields CASSQDRRLDLNTEAFF.